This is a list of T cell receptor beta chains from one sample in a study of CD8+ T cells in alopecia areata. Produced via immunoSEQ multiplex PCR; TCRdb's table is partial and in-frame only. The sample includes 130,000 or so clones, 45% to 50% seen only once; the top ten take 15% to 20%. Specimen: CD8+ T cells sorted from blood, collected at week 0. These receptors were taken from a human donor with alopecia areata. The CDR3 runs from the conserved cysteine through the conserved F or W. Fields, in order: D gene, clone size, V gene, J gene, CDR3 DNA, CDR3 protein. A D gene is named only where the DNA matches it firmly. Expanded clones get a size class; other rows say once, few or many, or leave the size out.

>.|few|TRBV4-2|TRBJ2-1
TGTGCCAGCAGCTTTATTGCCGATGAGCAGTTCTTC
CASSFIADEQFF
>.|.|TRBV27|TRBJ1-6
TGTGCCAGCTGCGGGGGGAGCTATAATTCACCCCTCCACTTT
CASCGGSYNSPLHF
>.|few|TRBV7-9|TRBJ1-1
TGTGCCAGCAGGATTCTCAGGGACCTGAACACTGAAGCTTTCTTT
CASRILRDLNTEAFF
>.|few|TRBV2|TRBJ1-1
TGTGCCAGCAGTGAAAGGACCTCGAACACTGAAGCTTTCTTT
CASSERTSNTEAFF
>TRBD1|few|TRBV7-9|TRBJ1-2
TGTGCCAGCAGCCCGCGGGACAGGAACCCCTATGGCTACACCTTC
CASSPRDRNPYGYTF
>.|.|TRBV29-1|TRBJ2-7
TGCAGCGTTGAATTTGAGGACGACCCCTACGAGCAGTACTTC
CSVEFEDDPYEQYF
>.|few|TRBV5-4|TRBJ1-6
TGTGCCGTACGATGGGGGACCGAAAACTCACCCCTCCACTTT
CAVRWGTENSPLHF
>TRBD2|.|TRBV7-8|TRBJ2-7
TGTGCCAGCAGCTCCCATCCTGGGAGGGCAGACGAGCAGTACTTC
CASSSHPGRADEQYF
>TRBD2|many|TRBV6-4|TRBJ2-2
TGTGCCAGCAGTGCTAGCGGGGACACCGGGGAGCTGTTTTTT
CASSASGDTGELFF
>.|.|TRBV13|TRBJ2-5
TGTGCCAGCAGCTTGAATACAGGGTCTGAGACCCAGTACTTC
CASSLNTGSETQYF
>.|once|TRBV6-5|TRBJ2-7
TGTGCCAGCTCCCCGGGGGTTTACGAGCAGTACTTC
CASSPGVYEQYF
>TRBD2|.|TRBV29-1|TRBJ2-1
TGCAGCGTTGCCCCCCGTGGTAGCGGGGCCACAAGCGGGGAGCAGTTCTTC
CSVAPRGSGATSGEQFF
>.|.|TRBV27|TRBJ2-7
TGTGCCAGCAGTTTATCAGGGCTCAACGAGCAGTACTTC
CASSLSGLNEQYF
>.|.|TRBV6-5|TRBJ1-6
TGTGCCAGCAGTTACAGCGGGGGCGCGGGTTCACCCCTCCACTTT
CASSYSGGAGSPLHF
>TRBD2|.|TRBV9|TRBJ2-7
TGTGCCAGCAGCGCCGAGACCGGGACTAGGCACGAGCAGTACTTC
CASSAETGTRHEQYF
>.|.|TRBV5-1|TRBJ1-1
TGCGCCAGCAGCCCATATATGAACACTGAAGCTTTCTTT
CASSPYMNTEAFF
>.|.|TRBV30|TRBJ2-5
TGTGCCTGGAGTGCCCCCCCCCAAGAGACCCAGTACTTC
CAWSAPPQETQYF
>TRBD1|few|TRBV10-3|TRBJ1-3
TGTGCCATCAGTGGGGGACAGATTGGAAACACCATATATTTT
CAISGGQIGNTIYF
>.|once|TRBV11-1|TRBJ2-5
TGTGCCAGCAGCTTAGCGGGCACCCTGAGGGAGACCCAGTACTTC
CASSLAGTLRETQYF
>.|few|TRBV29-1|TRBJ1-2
TGCAGCGTTGAAGTTCCCGACAACAACTATGGCTACACCTTC
CSVEVPDNNYGYTF
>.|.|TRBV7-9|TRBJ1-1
TGTGCCAGCAGCTCAGAAGGGCCTCCTGAAGCTTTCTTT
CASSSEGPPEAFF
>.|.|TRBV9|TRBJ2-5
TGTGCCAGCAGGGGGCCCGGGGAGACCCAGTACTTC
CASRGPGETQYF
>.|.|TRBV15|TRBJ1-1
TGTGCCACCAGCAGAGGAGGGGAGTACACTGAAGCTTTCTTT
CATSRGGEYTEAFF
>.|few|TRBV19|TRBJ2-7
TGTGCCAGTGCGGACAGCCTCTCCTACGAGCAGTACTTC
CASADSLSYEQYF
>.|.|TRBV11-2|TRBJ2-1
TGTGCCAGCAGCTTAGATCTCGGAAGTGAGCAGTTCTTC
CASSLDLGSEQFF
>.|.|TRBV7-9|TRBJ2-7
TGTGCCAGCAGCCCAGGGGGGGTCTACGAGCAGTACTTC
CASSPGGVYEQYF
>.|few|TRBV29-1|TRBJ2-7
TGCAGCGTCTGGACCGAGTACGAGCAGTACTTC
CSVWTEYEQYF
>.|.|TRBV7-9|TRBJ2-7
TGTGCCAGCAGCTTAGCGAATGCCCACTACGAGCAGTACTTC
CASSLANAHYEQYF
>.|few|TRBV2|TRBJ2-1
TGTGCCAGCAGTGAAACCCAGGGCTCCTACAATGAGCAGTTCTTC
CASSETQGSYNEQFF
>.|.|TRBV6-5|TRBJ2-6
TGTGCCAGCAGCAACGCAGGGAGTGGGGCCAACGTCCTGACTTTC
CASSNAGSGANVLTF
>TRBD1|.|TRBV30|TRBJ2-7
TGTGCCTGGAGTGTACCAGGGGGGCAGTACTTC
CAWSVPGGQYF
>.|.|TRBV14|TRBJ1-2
TGTGCCAGCAGCCAGGGACACTCACCCTTTGGCTACACCTTC
CASSQGHSPFGYTF
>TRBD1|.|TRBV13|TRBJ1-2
TGTGCCAGCAGCTTATCAGGGGGGAGTGGCTACACCTTC
CASSLSGGSGYTF
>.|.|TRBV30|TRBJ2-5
TGTGCCTGGGCCCGGGACTTGGAAGAGACCCAGTACTTC
CAWARDLEETQYF
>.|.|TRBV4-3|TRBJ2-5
TGCGCCAGCAGCCAAGATCCCAGGGGTGAGACCCAGTACTTC
CASSQDPRGETQYF
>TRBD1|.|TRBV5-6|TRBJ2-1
TGTGCCAGCAGCCCCTGGACAGGGGCGGGTGAGCAGTTCTTC
CASSPWTGAGEQFF